This TCR beta chain was identified during a study of T cell responses to AZD1222 COVID-19 vaccine. For this clone: Its antigen is undetermined.

There are 16 residues in the CDR3. Per germline, CDR1 SGDLS and CDR2 YYNGEE. After removal of 0 bases from V and 3 bases from J, the junction contained 6 bases not matched to a gene. Study-wide points: Just 5 or 6 AZD1222 recipients tested seropositive at baseline.

Clones were sequenced by immunoSEQ multiplex PCR, and TCRdb holds only the in-frame ones, with some missing. The table lists 90,000 to 120,000 clones, about 92% of them singletons. The sample here was peripheral blood, taken on day 0 of MenACWY control vaccination. The chain is built from TRBV9 and TRBJ2-5; 9 bases agree with TRBD2. This TCR derives from an adult in good health. CDR3 loop: CASSVAVAGGKETQYF. The CDR3 coding sequence is TGTGCCAGCAGCGTAGCAGTGGCGGGGGGGAAAGAGACCCAGTACTTC.